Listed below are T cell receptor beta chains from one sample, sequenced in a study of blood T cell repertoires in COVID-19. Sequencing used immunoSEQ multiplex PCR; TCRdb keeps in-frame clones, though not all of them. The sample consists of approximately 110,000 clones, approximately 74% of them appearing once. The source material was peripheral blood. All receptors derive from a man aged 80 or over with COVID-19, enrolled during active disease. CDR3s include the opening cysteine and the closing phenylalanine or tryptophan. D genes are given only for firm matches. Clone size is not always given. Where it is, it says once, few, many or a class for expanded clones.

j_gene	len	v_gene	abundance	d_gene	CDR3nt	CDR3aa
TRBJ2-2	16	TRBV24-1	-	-	TGTGCCACCAGTGGGGGTAGCGATTCTAACACCGGGGAGCTGTTTTTT	CATSGGSDSNTGELFF
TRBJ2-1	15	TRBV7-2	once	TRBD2	TGTGCCAGCAGCCTTTTAGCGGGAGGCTACAATGAGCAGTTCTTC	CASSLLAGGYNEQFF
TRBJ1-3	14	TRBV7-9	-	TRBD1	TGTGCCAGCAGCTTTACAGGGGGAGGAAACACCATATATTTT	CASSFTGGGNTIYF
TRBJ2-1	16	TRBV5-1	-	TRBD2	TGCGCCAGCAGCTTGGCCGGGACTAGCTCGTACAATGAGCAGTTCTTC	CASSLAGTSSYNEQFF
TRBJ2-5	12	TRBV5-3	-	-	TGTGCCAGAACCCCGAGTCAAGAGACCCAGTACTTC	CARTPSQETQYF
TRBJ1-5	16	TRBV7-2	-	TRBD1	TGTGCCAGCAGCGAATGGGCAGGGGGTAGCAATCAGCCCCAGCATTTT	CASSEWAGGSNQPQHF
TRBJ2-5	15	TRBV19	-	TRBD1	TGTGCCACGATGGGTCCAGGGGGCATGAAAGAGACCCAGTACTTC	CATMGPGGMKETQYF
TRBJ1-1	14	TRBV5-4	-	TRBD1	TGTGCCAGCAGCCGTTACAGGGGACCCTTACAAGCTTTCTTT	CASSRYRGPLQAFF
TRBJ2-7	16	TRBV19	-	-	TGTGCCAGTAGTAACCCTAGACAGGATGGATACTACGAGCAGTACTTC	CASSNPRQDGYYEQYF
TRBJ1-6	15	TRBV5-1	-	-	TGCGCCAGCAGCTTGGATCAGGGATGGAATTCACCCCTCCACTTT	CASSLDQGWNSPLHF
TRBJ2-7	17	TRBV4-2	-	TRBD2	TGTGCCAGCAGCCAAGACCCCGCGGTAGCGGGAGGCTACGAGCAGTACTTC	CASSQDPAVAGGYEQYF
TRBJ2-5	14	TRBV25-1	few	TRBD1	TGTGCCAGCAGTTCACAGGGGAGCGAGAAGACCCAGTACTTC	CASSSQGSEKTQYF
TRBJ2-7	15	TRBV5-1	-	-	TGCGCCAGCAACCCCCAGGGGGGAATGATCTACGAGCAGTACTTC	CASNPQGGMIYEQYF
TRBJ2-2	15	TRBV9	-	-	TGTGCCAGCAGCGTTAAGGGAGTCGAGGCCGGGGAGCTGTTTTTT	CASSVKGVEAGELFF
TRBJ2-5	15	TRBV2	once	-	TGTGCCAGTGGCGGGGAGTCTTGGGGACAAGAGACCCAGTACTTC	CASGGESWGQETQYF
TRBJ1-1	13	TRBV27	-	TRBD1	TGTGCCAGCAGCCGGGACAGGCGTTCTCTAGGGGACTTT	CASSRDRRSLGDF
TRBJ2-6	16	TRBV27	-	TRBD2	TGTGCCAGTGGGGGGCTAGCGGGGTCTGGGGCCAACGTCCTGACTTTC	CASGGLAGSGANVLTF
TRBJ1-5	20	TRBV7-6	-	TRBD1	TGTGCCAGCAGCTCACGCCTTGGGCAGGGGGCACCGTGTATGAATCAGCCCCAGCATTTT	CASSSRLGQGAPCMNQPQHF
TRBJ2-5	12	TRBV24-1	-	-	TGTGCCACCAGTGATCAGCAAGAGACCCAGTACTTC	CATSDQQETQYF
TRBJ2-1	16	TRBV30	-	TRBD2	TGTGCCTGGAGTCGGGTGCGGACTAGCCTTTACAATGAGCAGTTCTTC	CAWSRVRTSLYNEQFF
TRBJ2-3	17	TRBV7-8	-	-	TGTGCCAGCAGGCGATTGGGCTCGGGGATGAGGACAGATACGCAGTATTTT	CASRRLGSGMRTDTQYF
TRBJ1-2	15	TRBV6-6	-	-	TGTGCCAGCAGTTACGGGGCGGCTACTAACTATGGCTACACCTTC	CASSYGAATNYGYTF
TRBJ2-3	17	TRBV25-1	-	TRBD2	TGTGCCAGCCCCTTCCTAATTAGCGGGAGGGTCACAGATACGCAGTATTTT	CASPFLISGRVTDTQYF
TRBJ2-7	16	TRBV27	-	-	TGTGCCAGCATGGGGTTCTCTAGCGCCTCTTCGGACGAGCAGTACTTC	CASMGFSSASSDEQYF
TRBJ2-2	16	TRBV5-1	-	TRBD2	TGCGCCAGCAGCTATAGGGCGGGAGCGAACACCGGGGAGCTGTTTTTT	CASSYRAGANTGELFF
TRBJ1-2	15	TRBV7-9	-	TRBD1	TGTGCCAGCAGCCGGGACAGGGGGCGTAACTATGGCTACACCTTC	CASSRDRGRNYGYTF
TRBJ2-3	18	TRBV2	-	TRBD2	TGTGCCAGCAGTGGGGGGTTCCTAGCGGGAGGGAGCACAGATACGCAGTATTTT	CASSGGFLAGGSTDTQYF
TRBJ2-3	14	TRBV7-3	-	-	TGTGCCAGCAGCCCCGGGGAGGTAACAGATACGCAGTATTTT	CASSPGEVTDTQYF
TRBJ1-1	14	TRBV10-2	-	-	TGCGCCAGCGGGGCGGGGGATATGAACACTGAAGCTTTCTTT	CASGAGDMNTEAFF
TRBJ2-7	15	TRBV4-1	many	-	TGCGCCAGCAGCCAAGTTTCCGGGAGCGGTTACGAGCAGTACTTC	CASSQVSGSGYEQYF
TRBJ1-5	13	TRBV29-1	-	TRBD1	TGCAGCGCGGGGGACAGCCGGAATCAGCCCCAGCATTTT	CSAGDSRNQPQHF
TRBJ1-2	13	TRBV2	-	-	TGTGCCAGCAGTGCGACAGATAACTATGGCTACACCTTC	CASSATDNYGYTF
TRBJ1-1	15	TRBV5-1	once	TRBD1	TGCGCCAGCAGCGAGACAGGGGGCGCGGATACTGAAGCTTTCTTT	CASSETGGADTEAFF
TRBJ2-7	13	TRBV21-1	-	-	TGTGCCAGCAGCAAAGGAGGTTACTACGAGCAGTACTTC	CASSKGGYYEQYF
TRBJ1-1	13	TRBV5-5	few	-	TGTGCCAGCAGCTTCGACATTTCCACTGAAGCTTTCTTT	CASSFDISTEAFF
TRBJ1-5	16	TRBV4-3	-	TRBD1	TGCGCCAGCAGCCTTTCGACAGGGGATGGCAATCAGCCCCAGCATTTT	CASSLSTGDGNQPQHF
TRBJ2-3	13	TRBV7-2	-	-	TGTGCCAGCAGTCAAGTTCGGGAAGATACGCAGTATTTT	CASSQVREDTQYF
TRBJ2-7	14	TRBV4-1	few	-	TGCGCCAGCAGCCAAGACCCTCAGCGAAACGAGCAGTACTTC	CASSQDPQRNEQYF
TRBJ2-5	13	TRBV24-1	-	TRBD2	TGTGCCACCGAGAGCGGGAGGAGGGGGACCCAGTACTTC	CATESGRRGTQYF
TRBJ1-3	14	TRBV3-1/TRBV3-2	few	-	TGTGCCAGCAGCCGAGCGGGTTCTGGAAACACCATATATTTT	CASSRAGSGNTIYF
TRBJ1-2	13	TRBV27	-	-	TGTGCCAGCAGGTTGGATCGGGGCTATGGCTACACCTTC	CASRLDRGYGYTF
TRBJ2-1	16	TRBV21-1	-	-	TGTGCCAGCATCCACTTCGGGGGAGGGCCTAGAGATGAGCAGTTCTTC	CASIHFGGGPRDEQFF
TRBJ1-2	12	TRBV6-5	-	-	TGTGCCAGCACAAATTTCGGCTATGGCTACACCTTC	CASTNFGYGYTF
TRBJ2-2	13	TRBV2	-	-	TGTGCCAGCAGTAGCCGGAACACCGGGGAGCTGTTTTTT	CASSSRNTGELFF
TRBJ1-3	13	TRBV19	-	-	TGTGCCAGTATCGACAGGCCTGGAAACACCATATATTTT	CASIDRPGNTIYF
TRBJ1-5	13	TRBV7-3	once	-	TGTGCCAGCAGCTTAATCGGAGGCCAGCCCCAGCATTTT	CASSLIGGQPQHF
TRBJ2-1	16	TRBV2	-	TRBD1	TGTGCCAGCAGACCGCCGGGACAGGGGGCGGTCGGTGAGCAGTTCTTC	CASRPPGQGAVGEQFF